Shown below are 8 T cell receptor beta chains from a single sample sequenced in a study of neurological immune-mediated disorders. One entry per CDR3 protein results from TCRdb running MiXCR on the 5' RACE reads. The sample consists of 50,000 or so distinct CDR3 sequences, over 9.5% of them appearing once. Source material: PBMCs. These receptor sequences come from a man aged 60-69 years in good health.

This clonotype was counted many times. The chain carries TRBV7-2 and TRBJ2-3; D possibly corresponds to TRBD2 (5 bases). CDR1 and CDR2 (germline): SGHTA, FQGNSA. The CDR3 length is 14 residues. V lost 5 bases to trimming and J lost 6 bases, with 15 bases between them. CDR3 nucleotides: TGTGCCAGCAGCCCGGAGGCCCATGGGGATACGCAGTATTTT. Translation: CASSPEAHGDTQYF.

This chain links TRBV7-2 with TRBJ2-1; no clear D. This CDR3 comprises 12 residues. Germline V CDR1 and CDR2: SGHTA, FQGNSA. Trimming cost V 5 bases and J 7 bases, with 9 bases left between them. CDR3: CASSPRTNEQFF. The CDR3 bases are TGTGCCAGCAGCCCTAGGACGAATGAGCAGTTCTTC.

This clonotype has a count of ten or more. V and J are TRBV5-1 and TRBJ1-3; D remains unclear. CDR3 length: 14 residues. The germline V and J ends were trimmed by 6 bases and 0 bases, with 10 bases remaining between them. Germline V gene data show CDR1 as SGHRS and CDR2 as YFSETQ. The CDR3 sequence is CASNENSSGNTIYF. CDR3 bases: TGCGCCAGCAATGAGAATAGCTCTGGAAACACCATATATTTT.

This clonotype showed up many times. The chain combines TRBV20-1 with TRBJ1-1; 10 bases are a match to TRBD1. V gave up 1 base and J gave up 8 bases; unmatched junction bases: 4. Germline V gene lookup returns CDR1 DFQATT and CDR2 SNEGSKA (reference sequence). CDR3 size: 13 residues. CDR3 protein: CSARGGGQGEAFF. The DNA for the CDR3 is TGCAGTGCTAGAGGGGGGGGACAGGGGGAAGCTTTCTTT.

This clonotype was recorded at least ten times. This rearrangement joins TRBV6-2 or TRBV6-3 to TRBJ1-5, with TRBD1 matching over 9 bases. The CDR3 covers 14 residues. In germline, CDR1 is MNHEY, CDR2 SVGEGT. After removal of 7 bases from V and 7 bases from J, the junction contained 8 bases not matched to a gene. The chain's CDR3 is CASTRTGVRQPQHF. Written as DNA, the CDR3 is TGTGCCAGCACTCGGACAGGGGTAAGACAGCCCCAGCATTTT.

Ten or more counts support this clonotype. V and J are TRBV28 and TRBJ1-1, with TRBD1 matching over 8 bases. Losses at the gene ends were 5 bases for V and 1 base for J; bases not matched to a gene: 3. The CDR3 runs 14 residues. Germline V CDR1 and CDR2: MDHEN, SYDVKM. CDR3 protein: CASSGGTGNTEAFF. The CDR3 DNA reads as TGTGCCAGCAGTGGGGGGACAGGGAACACTGAAGCTTTCTTT.

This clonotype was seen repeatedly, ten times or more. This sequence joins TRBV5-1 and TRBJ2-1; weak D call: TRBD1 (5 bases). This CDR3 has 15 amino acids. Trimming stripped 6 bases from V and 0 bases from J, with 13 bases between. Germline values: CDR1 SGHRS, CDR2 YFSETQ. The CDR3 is CASTRQTSSYNEQFF. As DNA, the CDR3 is TGCGCCAGCACCCGACAGACAAGCTCCTACAATGAGCAGTTCTTC.

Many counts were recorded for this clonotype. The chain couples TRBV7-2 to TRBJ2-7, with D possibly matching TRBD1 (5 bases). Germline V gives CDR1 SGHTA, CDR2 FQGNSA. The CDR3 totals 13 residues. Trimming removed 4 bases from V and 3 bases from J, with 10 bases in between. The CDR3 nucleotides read TGTGCCAGCAGCTCCGACAGATTCTACGAGCAGTACTTC. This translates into CASSSDRFYEQYF.